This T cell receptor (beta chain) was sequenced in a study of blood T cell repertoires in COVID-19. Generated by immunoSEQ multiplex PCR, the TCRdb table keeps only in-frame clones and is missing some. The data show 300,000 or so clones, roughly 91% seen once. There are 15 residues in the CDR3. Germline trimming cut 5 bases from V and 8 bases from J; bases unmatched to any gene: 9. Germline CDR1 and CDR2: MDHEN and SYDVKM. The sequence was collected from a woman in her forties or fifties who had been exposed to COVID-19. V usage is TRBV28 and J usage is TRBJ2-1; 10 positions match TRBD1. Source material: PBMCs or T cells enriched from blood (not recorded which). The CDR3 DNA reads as TGTGCCAGCAGTCGCGGGACAGGGGTGGGTTATGAGCAGTTCTTC. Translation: CASSRGTGVGYEQFF.